This note documents a single T cell receptor beta chain sequence. Antigen specificity is unknown. Data came from immunoSEQ multiplex PCR; TCRdb stores just in-frame clones and leaves some out. The profile shows about 130,000 clones, about 89% of them singletons. This specimen comes from a study of T cell responses to AZD1222 COVID-19 vaccine. Overall study: Investigators merged groups given second doses at roughly 4 or roughly 12 weeks. Study findings and constraints: Possibly, clonal diversity was underestimated; donors were largely white British and included more females. CD4 TCRs associated with vaccination spanned spike, dominating at 160-218 and 743-854. Compared with day 0, the breadth and depth of the Spike-specific TCR repertoire rose significantly after two doses of AZD1222.

There are 15 residues in the CDR3. V lost 3 bases and J lost 2; bases outside the gene matches: 5. The germline gives CDR1 DFQATT, CDR2 SNEGSKA (reference sequence). This sequence joins TRBV20-1 and TRBJ2-4, with 9 nucleotides matching TRBD2. The origin of this receptor is an adult in good health. The input for sequencing was peripheral blood, taken on day 0 of AZD1222 vaccination. CDR3 DNA sequence: TGCAGTGCTAGTAAGCGGGGGGACCCCAAAAACATTCAGTACTTC. Translated: CSASKRGDPKNIQYF.